The clone carrying this T cell receptor (beta chain) has a count of ten or more. No antigen is known for it. The data stem from a study of early T cells in non-severe SARS-CoV-2 infection. Points from the study as a whole: Anti-spike CD8 responses were favored by VDJdb matching, which missed private and CD4 specificities.

Each cDNA molecule carried a unique molecular identifier. TCRdb independently ran MiXCR on the 5' RACE reads; one entry per CDR3 protein. The repertoire holds tens of thousands of distinct CDR3 sequences, approximately 12% seen once, with about 3.5% in the top ten. CDR3 size: 14 residues. V was pared by 6 bases and J by 9 bases, with 20 bases between. Germline CDR1 is SGHTA and CDR2 is FQGNSA. This clonotype was obtained from an adult who was a healthcare worker with PCR-confirmed SARS-CoV-2 infection or an uninfected control (not recorded which). Sequencing used whole blood. V is TRBV7-2 and J is TRBJ2-5; D assignment may be TRBD1 or TRBD2 (5 bases each). The CDR3 nucleotides are TGTGCCAGCAGTCGGGATGTTGGTCGCAGGGCCCAGTACTTC. It encodes CASSRDVGRRAQYF.